The TCR beta chain described here comes from a study of cytomegalovirus exposure and HLA in healthy donors. PCR amplification relied on 60 Vbeta primers (plus 13 Jbeta primers). Generated by immunoSEQ multiplex PCR, the TCRdb table keeps only in-frame clones and is missing some. The table records 95,000 to 150,000 clones, roughly 82% of them present only once. V was cut by 0 bases and J by 5 bases, with 14 bases left in between. The length of the CDR3 is 15 residues. The germline V gene has CDR1 SGHNT and CDR2 YYREEE (reference sequence). This chain links TRBV5-4 with TRBJ1-2; weak D call: TRBD1 (5 bases). This clonotype originated in a human donor in good health. Sequences were obtained from PBMCs. The CDR3 coding sequence is TGTGCCAGCAGCTTGGCACAGGAAAATATATATGGCTACACCTTC. Encoded protein: CASSLAQENIYGYTF.